Below, 22 T cell receptor beta chains from the same sample are listed, as sequenced in a study of cytomegalovirus exposure and HLA in healthy donors. Primers for the PCR totalled 60 Vbeta and 13 Jbeta. Here immunoSEQ multiplex PCR was the method, and the copy in TCRdb shows in-frame clones only, minus some. Among about 80,000 clones listed, 67% were seen once. Source material: PBMCs. These receptor sequences come from a woman aged 50 to 60 in good health and CMV-seropositive.

V is TRBV2 and J is TRBJ2-7, with 7 bases lining up with TRBD1. CDR3 size: 13 residues. Germline V gene sequence: CDR1 SNHLY, CDR2 FYNNEI. Trimming took 11 bases from V and 4 from J; bases not matched to a gene: 11. CDR3 protein: CAGHPGQPYEQYF. The CDR3 DNA is TGTGCCGGCCACCCGGGACAGCCATACGAGCAGTACTTC.

In this sample, this clone is medium-sized. The chain joins TRBV2 to TRBJ1-6, with 7 nucleotides matching TRBD1. V shed 1 base, J shed 6 bases, and the junction held 6 bases outside the gene matches. The CDR3 contains 16 residues. Germline CDR1 SNHLY, CDR2 FYNNEI. As DNA, the CDR3 is TGTGCCAGCAGTGAAGGTCCCGGGGACAGTAATTCACCCCTCCACTTT. This sequence encodes CASSEGPGDSNSPLHF.

This clone occurred a few times. This chain joins TRBV7-6 and TRBJ2-1; D may be TRBD2 (5 bases). The CDR3 sequence is 12 residues long. Trimming removed 6 bases at V and 9 bases at J, with 12 bases between. CDR1 is SGHVS and CDR2 is FNYEAQ in the germline V gene. CDR3 nucleotide sequence: TGTGCCAGCAGTTTTAGCGTGGGTGAGCAGTTCTTC. Protein: CASSFSVGEQFF. The variable domain in full, completed from reference TRBV7-6 and TRBJ2-1, reads GAGVSQSPRYKVTKRGQDVALRCDPISGHVSLYWYRQALGQGPEFLTYFNYEAQQDKSGLPNDRFSAERPEGSISTLTIQRTEQRDSAMYRCASSFSVGEQFFGPGTRLTVL.

The J gene is TRBJ1-2, the V gene TRBV5-5; D call uncertain. Germline values: CDR1 SGHKS, CDR2 YYEKEE (reference sequence). The CDR3 has 15 amino acids. The V and J ends lost 1 base and 4 bases respectively, with 14 bases between them. CDR3: CASSLQLGGSYGYTF. The DNA for the CDR3 is TGTGCCAGCAGCTTGCAACTGGGTGGGAGCTATGGCTACACCTTC.

This clone turned up a few times. The chain couples TRBV19 to TRBJ2-3, with 13 nucleotides matching TRBD2. V was clipped by 5 bases and J by 2 bases; unmatched bases: 4. CDR3 length: 16 amino acids. The germline CDR1 and CDR2 sequences are LNHDA and SQIVND (reference sequence). The CDR3 DNA reads as TGTGCCAGTAGTGAAGGACTAGCGGGGGCCACAGATACGCAGTATTTT. The encoded protein is CASSEGLAGATDTQYF.

V is TRBV25-1 and J is TRBJ2-3, with TRBD2 identical over 8 bases. The J segment lost 4 bases and the V segment lost 1 base, leaving 4 bases of the junction unmatched. The length of the CDR3 is 15 residues. Germline values: CDR1 MGHDK, CDR2 SYGVNS. Here the CDR3 reads CASSEFRGGADTQYF. The CDR3 nucleotides read TGTGCCAGCAGTGAATTTCGGGGGGGCGCAGATACGCAGTATTTT.

This chain joins TRBV5-1 and TRBJ2-1; D is unresolved. V was clipped by 4 bases and J by 6 bases, with 14 bases between them. This CDR3 has 14 amino acids. Germline CDR1 is SGHRS and CDR2 is YFSETQ. The CDR3 is CASSNYARPNEQFF. The DNA of the CDR3 is TGCGCCAGCAGCAACTACGCTCGGCCCAATGAGCAGTTCTTC.

V gene TRBV9 combines with J gene TRBJ1-4; the D gene is possibly TRBD1 (6 bases). CDR3 length: 15 residues. Per germline, CDR1 SGDLS and CDR2 YYNGEE. Trimming shortened V by 4 bases and J by 6 bases, and 16 bases separated the two germline ends. The CDR3 DNA reads as TGTGCCAGCAGCACCTCAGGGGCTAGACATGAAAAACTGTTTTTT. This translates into CASSTSGARHEKLFF. Using reference TRBV9 and TRBJ1-4 for the parts outside the CDR3, the full variable domain is DSGVTQTPKHLITATGQRVTLRCSPRSGDLSVYWYQQSLDQGLQFLIQYYNGEERAKGNILERFSAQQFPDLHSELNLSSLELGDSALYFCASSTSGARHEKLFFGSGTQLSVL.

The genes are TRBV19 and TRBJ2-1; TRBD2 aligns across 10 bases. Trimming at V came to 3 bases and at J to 6 bases, leaving 11 bases not matched to a gene. The CDR3 contains 17 residues. Germline V gene lookup returns CDR1 LNHDA and CDR2 SQIVND (reference sequence). The CDR3 loop is CASSILAGAHIGNEQFF. CDR3 DNA sequence: TGTGCCAGTAGTATTCTAGCGGGGGCCCACATAGGCAATGAGCAGTTCTTC.

This clone appeared once. This chain joins TRBV11-2 and TRBJ2-7; 7 bases are a match to TRBD1. The CDR3 sequence is 14 residues long. Germline CDR1 SGHAT, CDR2 FQNNGV. Unmatched junction bases numbered 9, after V lost 3 bases and J lost 7 bases. The CDR3 DNA reads TGTGCCAGCAGCTTGGGAACAGGGGCGTGGGAGCAGTACGTC. This gives the protein CASSLGTGAWEQYV.

This chain connects TRBV6-5 to TRBJ2-5, with TRBD2 matching over 9 bases. This CDR3 comprises 15 residues. CDR1 MNHEY and CDR2 SVGAGI come from the germline V gene. J was trimmed by 12 bases and V by 0 bases; bases with no gene match: 11. In DNA, the CDR3 is TGTGCCAGCAGTTACTCCGCGAGCGGGGGGCTACCCGAGTACTTC. Translating it yields CASSYSASGGLPEYF.

V and J are TRBV5-4 and TRBJ1-5; D is unclear. CDR1 is SGHNT and CDR2 is YYREEE in the germline V gene (reference sequence). The length of the CDR3 is 14 residues. V lost 3 bases to trimming and J lost 6 bases, with 13 bases between them. The DNA for the CDR3 is TGTGCCAGCAGCTCGGGTCTGGGTATTCAGCCCCAGCATTTT. Protein: CASSSGLGIQPQHF.

V and J are TRBV6-1 and TRBJ1-2; 8 bases are a match to TRBD1. CDR3 length equals 17 residues. The trim removed 0 bases at V and 1 base at J, leaving 7 bases unmatched. Germline V gene lookup returns CDR1 MNHNS and CDR2 SASEGT. The CDR3 is CASSEAFQGAYNYGYTF. The DNA for the CDR3 is TGTGCCAGCAGTGAAGCGTTCCAGGGGGCATATAACTATGGCTACACCTTC.

V and J are TRBV5-1 and TRBJ2-7, with 12 bases that match TRBD1. Germline loops: CDR1 SGHRS, CDR2 YFSETQ. The CDR3 has 15 residues. With 4 bases clipped from V and 1 base from J, the junction kept 3 bases outside the gene matches. In DNA, the CDR3 is TGCGCCAGCAGCCCGGGACAGGGGGCTTCCTACGAGCAGTACTTC. It codes for CASSPGQGASYEQYF.

The rearrangement uses TRBV2 and TRBJ2-2; 8 bases are a match to TRBD1. Germline V gene sequence: CDR1 SNHLY, CDR2 FYNNEI. Trimming removed 10 bases from V and 5 bases from J; junction bases left unmatched: 6. The CDR3 contains 13 residues. The CDR3 region has the DNA TGTGCCACACGACAGGGGCGGACCGGGGAGCTGTTTTTT. This encodes CATRQGRTGELFF.

This chain's CDR3 is CASRWGQGNEKLFF. The CDR3 DNA reads as TGTGCCAGCAGATGGGGACAGGGGAATGAAAAACTGTTTTTT. The rearrangement uses TRBV2 and TRBJ1-4; the match to TRBD1 covers 10 bases. Germline trimming cut 6 bases from V and 5 bases from J; bases unmatched to any gene: 3. The CDR3 sequence is 14 residues long. Germline CDR1 SNHLY, CDR2 FYNNEI.

This sequence joins TRBV6-5 and TRBJ1-6; 8 nucleotides align to TRBD1. The CDR3 runs to 15 residues. The germline gives CDR1 MNHEY, CDR2 SVGAGI. CDR3 region: CATRTGMVSPSPLHF. CDR3 sequence (DNA): TGTGCTACTCGGACAGGGATGGTTTCACCTTCACCCCTCCACTTT.

The rearrangement links TRBV7-8 to TRBJ1-2; unclear D gene. The CDR3 contains 13 residues. The germline gives CDR1 SGHVS, CDR2 FQNEAQ. The V and J ends lost 5 bases and 2 bases respectively, with 9 bases between them. In nucleotides, the CDR3 is TGTGCCAGCAGCGCCGGCAGGAACTATGGCTACACCTTC. It codes for CASSAGRNYGYTF.

V gene TRBV15 combines with J gene TRBJ2-1, with 8 positions matching TRBD1. Germline trimming cut 1 base from V and 4 bases from J; bases unmatched to any gene: 3. Germline-derived CDR1 and CDR2 are LNHNV and YYDKDF (reference sequence). This CDR3 region has 15 residues. The CDR3 protein is CATSRGDRTYNEQFF. The CDR3 DNA reads TGTGCCACCAGCAGAGGGGACAGGACTTACAATGAGCAGTTCTTC.

The chain combines TRBV6-6 with TRBJ1-4; no clear D. CDR1 and CDR2 (germline): MNHNY, SVGAGI (reference sequence). The CDR3 extends over 12 amino acids. V lost 5 bases to trimming and J lost 11 bases, with 12 bases between them. CDR3 bases: TGTGCCAGCAGTGCCTCCTTTGAGAAACTGTTTTTT. Residues: CASSASFEKLFF.

The rearrangement links TRBV2 to TRBJ2-5; TRBD2 agrees at 7 bases. CDR3 length: 15 residues. Trimming cost V 9 bases and J 2 bases; bases outside gene matches: 12. The V gene's germline CDR1 is SNHLY and CDR2 FYNNEI. The DNA of the CDR3 is TGTGCCAGTCGGGGGATGGGGGGGGAACAAGAGACCCAGTACTTC. This sequence encodes CASRGMGGEQETQYF.

This clone was detected only a few times. The rearrangement links TRBV6-5 to TRBJ1-6; D is uncertain. CDR3 length: 14 residues. V was pared by 0 bases and J by 7 bases, with 7 bases between. Germline-derived CDR1 and CDR2 are MNHEY and SVGAGI. The CDR3 region has the DNA TGTGCCAGCAGTTACTCGCGGGGAAATTCACCCCTCCACTTT. This codes for CASSYSRGNSPLHF.